The present TCR beta chain was sequenced within a study of PD-L1 blockade in urothelial cancer. Study-level information: Atezolizumab 1,200 mg was given intravenously every 3 weeks, starting 2014. Study findings and constraints: Blood clones associated with the tumor expanded more at 3 weeks in durable-benefit patients.

Of note for this clone: What it recognizes is unknown.

Libraries were prepared by immunoSEQ multiplex PCR; TCRdb keeps only in-frame clonotypes and omits some of them. Of 60,000 to 70,000 clones in the sample, 81% are singletons; the top ten hold about 2.9%. The time point: pretreatment peripheral blood. The V gene's germline CDR1 is SNHLY and CDR2 FYNNEI. The CDR3 extends over 13 amino acids. After removal of 5 bases from V and 5 bases from J, the junction contained 2 bases not matched to a gene. This chain uses TRBV2 with TRBJ1-4; 7 bases match TRBD1. This TCR came from a man in his 70s with urothelial cancer. The specimen was PBMCs, collected around atezolizumab (anti-PD-L1) treatment. The DNA for the CDR3 is TGTGCCAGCAGTCTACAGGGGAATGAAAAACTGTTTTTT. Its translation: CASSLQGNEKLFF.